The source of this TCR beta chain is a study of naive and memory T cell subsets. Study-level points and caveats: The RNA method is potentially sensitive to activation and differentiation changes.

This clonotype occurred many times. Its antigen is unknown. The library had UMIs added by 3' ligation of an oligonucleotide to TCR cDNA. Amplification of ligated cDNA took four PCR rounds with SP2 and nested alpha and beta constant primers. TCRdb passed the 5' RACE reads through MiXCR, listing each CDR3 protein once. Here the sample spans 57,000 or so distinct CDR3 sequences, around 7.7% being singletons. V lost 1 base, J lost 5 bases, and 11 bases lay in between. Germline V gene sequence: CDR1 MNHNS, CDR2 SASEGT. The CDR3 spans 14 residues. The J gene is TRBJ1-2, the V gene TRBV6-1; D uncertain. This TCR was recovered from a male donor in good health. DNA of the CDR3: TGTGCCAGCAGTGAAGTGGCACCGACGTATGGCTACACCTTC. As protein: CASSEVAPTYGYTF.